These 18 T cell receptor beta chains came from one sample sequenced in a study of liver allograft versus peripheral blood T cells. Study information: Peripheral blood of the recipients supplied T cell receptor repertoires that were compared with those in transplanted livers.

TCRdb recomputed calls from the reads with MiXCR, one row per CDR3 protein. The sample carries about 13,000 distinct CDR3 sequences, roughly 18% recorded once. Receptors originate from a human patient who had a liver transplant. Some T cells may possibly be graft donor cells.

By share, this clonotype counts as medium-sized (0.01 to 0.1%). J is TRBJ1-6 and V is TRBV19; D perhaps matches TRBD1 (6 bases). Deletions cut 6 bases from V and 7 bases from J, with 13 bases between. The CDR3 runs to 14 residues. Per the germline V gene, CDR1 is LNHDA and CDR2 is SQIVND (reference sequence). For the CDR3, the DNA is TGTGCCAGTAGGCCCCGGACAGCCAATTCACCCCTCCACTTT. Its translation is CASRPRTANSPLHF.

The rearrangement uses TRBV20-1 and TRBJ2-5; 8 bases agree with TRBD2. The CDR3 covers 15 residues. Germline CDR1 and CDR2: DFQATT and SNEGSKA (reference sequence). The V gene end was trimmed by 1 base and the J gene end by 4 bases; junction bases not matched to a gene: 8. CDR3 protein: CSARVIAGRGETQYF. Here the CDR3 DNA reads TGCAGTGCTAGAGTAATAGCGGGGCGGGGAGAGACCCAGTACTTC.

This rearrangement joins TRBV10-3 to TRBJ2-1, with 10 bases matching TRBD1. This CDR3 comprises 15 residues. The V gene end was trimmed by 11 bases and the J gene end by 6 bases; junction bases not matched to a gene: 13. The germline V gene encodes CDR1 ENHRY and CDR2 SYGVKD. Written as DNA, the CDR3 is TGTGCCGTGTCTTCGGGGGACAGGGGCCCCAATGAGCAGTTCTTC. Amino acids: CAVSSGDRGPNEQFF.

In its sample, this clonotype was seen many times. The rearrangement links TRBV7-2 to TRBJ2-7; perhaps TRBD2 as D (5 bases). V shed 0 bases and J shed 4 bases, with 19 bases lying between them. This CDR3 has 17 residues. The germline V gene encodes CDR1 SGHTA and CDR2 FQGNSA. In nucleotides, the CDR3 is TGTGCCAGCAGCTTAGCGCAGAACCCCCCGGGGTGGTACGAGCAGTACTTC. Its translation: CASSLAQNPPGWYEQYF.

By frequency in the sample, this clonotype is medium-sized. The chain carries TRBV18 and TRBJ1-4, with 8 bases aligning to TRBD1. Germline V gene lookup returns CDR1 KGHSH and CDR2 LQKENI. This CDR3 spans 14 amino acids. The V and J ends lost 2 bases and 5 bases, in that order; junction bases with no gene match: 1. In DNA form, the CDR3 reads TGTGCCAGCTCACCAGGGACAGGAAATGAAAAACTGTTTTTT. This gives the protein CASSPGTGNEKLFF.

V is TRBV11-2 and J is TRBJ2-2; D gene uncertain. With 2 bases removed from V and 0 bases from J, the gap between germline ends came to 10 bases. CDR3 length: 16 amino acids. CDR1 SGHAT and CDR2 FQNNGV come from the germline V gene. The CDR3 DNA reads TGTGCCAGCAGCTTACGAACGGCTCCGAACACCGGGGAGCTGTTTTTT. Translation gives CASSLRTAPNTGELFF.

The J gene is TRBJ2-1, the V gene TRBV2; D unclear. Per the germline V gene, CDR1 is SNHLY and CDR2 is FYNNEI. Deletions cut 5 bases from V and 3 bases from J, with 14 bases between. This CDR3 has 15 amino acids. CDR3 in amino acids: CASSSVSGRYNEQFF. In DNA form, the CDR3 reads TGTGCCAGCAGTTCGGTGTCAGGCCGCTACAATGAGCAGTTCTTC. Variable domain in full (rest from reference TRBV2 and TRBJ2-1): EPEVTQTPSHQVTQMGQEVILRCVPISNHLYFYWYRQILGQKVEFLVSFYNNEISEKSEIFDDQFSVERPDGSNFTLKIRSTKLEDSAMYFCASSSVSGRYNEQFFGPGTRLTVL.

This clonotype came up many times. This rearrangement joins TRBV19 to TRBJ2-1; D uncertain. The CDR3 runs 15 residues. The germline V gene has CDR1 LNHDA and CDR2 SQIVND (reference sequence). Trimming removed 5 bases from V and 7 bases from J, with 18 bases in between. The CDR3 region has the DNA TGTGCCAGTAGTCTCCGGGTTAAGGGATGGAATGAGCAGTTCTTC. Translated, it gives CASSLRVKGWNEQFF.

This clonotype has a handful of counts. The chain recombines TRBV19 with TRBJ1-1, with D possibly TRBD1 on 6 matching bases. CDR1 LNHDA and CDR2 SQIVND come from the germline V gene (reference sequence). This CDR3 spans 12 amino acids. Between the trimmed V and J ends, which lost 10 bases and 4 bases, there was a span of 13 bases. The CDR3 loop reads CAIQGEGTEAFF. Written as DNA, the CDR3 is TGTGCCATACAGGGTGAAGGCACTGAAGCTTTCTTT.

The chain combines TRBV20-1 with TRBJ2-1, with a tentative D call TRBD1 (6 bases). Trimming took off 1 base at V and 2 bases at J, with 12 bases between the two ends. Germline V gene lookup returns CDR1 DFQATT and CDR2 SNEGSKA (reference sequence). There are 15 residues in the CDR3. The CDR3 DNA follows: TGCAGTGCTAGAGTGGCGGACAGAGCCTACAATGAGCAGTTCTTC. This sequence encodes CSARVADRAYNEQFF.

In its sample, this clonotype was seen a few times. The CDR3 bases are TGTGCCAGTAGTACCTTCGGCCCTGAAGCTTTCTTT. It translates to CASSTFGPEAFF. V gene TRBV19 combines with J gene TRBJ1-1, with D uncertain. This CDR3 has 12 residues. With 4 bases removed from V and 6 bases from J, the gap between germline ends came to 9 bases. CDR1 is LNHDA and CDR2 is SQIVND in the germline V gene (reference sequence). Based on the CDR3 plus reference TRBV19 and TRBJ1-1, the full variable domain is DGGITQSPKYLFRKEGQNVTLSCEQNLNHDAMYWYRQDPGQGLRLIYYSQIVNDFQKGDIAEGYSVSREKKESFPLTVTSAQKNPTAFYLCASSTFGPEAFFGQGTRLTVV.

This clonotype showed up many times. This chain uses TRBV5-4 with TRBJ2-7; D is unresolved. The CDR3 is 15 residues long. Germline CDR1 SGHNT, CDR2 YYREEE (reference sequence). Trimming took off 0 bases at V and 6 bases at J, with 16 bases between the two ends. In DNA, the CDR3 is TGTGCCAGCAGCTTGGGAGACGGATCCGTTAGCGAGCAGTACTTC. Its protein is CASSLGDGSVSEQYF.

This clonotype is termed medium-sized. V and J are TRBV28 and TRBJ1-2, with D maybe TRBD1 (6 bases). Germline V CDR1 and CDR2: MDHEN, SYDVKM. V was cut by 5 bases and J by 2 bases, with 15 bases left in between. The CDR3 runs 15 residues. CDR3 in amino acids: CASSPRGTPNYGYTF. The DNA of the CDR3 is TGTGCCAGCAGTCCTAGAGGGACACCGAACTATGGCTACACCTTC.

In the case of this clonotype: A single base separates this from a much larger clone, so it may be a read error. The chain is built from TRBV7-2 and TRBJ2-1, with a weak D call TRBD2 (6 bases). Trimming removed 5 bases at V and 5 bases at J, with 10 bases between. Germline loops: CDR1 SGHTA, CDR2 FQGNSA. The CDR3 totals 13 residues. For the CDR3, the DNA is TGTACCAGCAGCCTAGGACTAAACAATGAGCAGTTCTTC. Protein: CTSSLGLNNEQFF.

This clonotype occurred a few times. The chain employs TRBV9 and TRBJ1-4, with a weak D call TRBD1 (6 bases). CDR1 is SGDLS, CDR2 YYNGEE, per germline. V lost 3 bases and J 5 bases, leaving 17 bases between the germline ends. The CDR3 contains 16 residues. The CDR3 spells CASSEGGTGVNEKLFF. The DNA for the CDR3 is TGTGCCAGCAGCGAAGGGGGGACGGGGGTAAATGAAAAACTGTTTTTT.

This clonotype was seen ten or more times. The chain recombines TRBV6-5 with TRBJ2-7; 13 nucleotides match TRBD2. This CDR3 is built from 14 residues. The germline gives CDR1 MNHEY, CDR2 SVGAGI. The ends lost 6 bases at V and 6 bases at J; junction bases unmatched: 5. The CDR3 reads CASRTSGGQIEQYF. DNA for the CDR3: TGTGCCAGCAGGACTAGCGGGGGGCAAATCGAGCAGTACTTC.

This clonotype qualifies as medium-sized. The chain is built from TRBV27 and TRBJ2-1, with 8 bases lining up with TRBD2. Germline V gene sequence: CDR1 MNHEY, CDR2 SMNVEV (reference sequence). The CDR3 totals 17 residues. V was clipped by 4 bases and J by 0 bases; unmatched bases: 8. This CDR3 is CASSSYGLAGSYNEQFF. In nucleotides, the CDR3 is TGTGCCAGCAGTTCCTACGGACTAGCTGGCTCCTACAATGAGCAGTTCTTC.

The chain's CDR3 is CASSSSGSWDEKLFF. In DNA, the CDR3 is TGTGCCAGCAGCTCGAGTGGATCCTGGGATGAAAAACTGTTTTTT. V usage is TRBV7-9 and J usage is TRBJ1-4; D remains ambiguous. There are 15 residues in the CDR3. Trimming shortened V by 4 bases and J by 6 bases, and 15 bases separated the two germline ends. Germline CDR1 SEHNR, CDR2 FQNEAQ (reference sequence).